This record covers a single TCR beta chain. What it recognizes is unknown. One junction end does not reproduce the germline sequence, and a read error may be involved. TCRdb redid the calling of the reads with MiXCR, one entry per CDR3 protein. The sample shows about 830,000 distinct CDR3 sequences, about 33% of them seen only once. The data were taken from a study of T cell repertoires in cytomegalovirus infection. The CDR3 has 13 residues. From germline, CDR1 is SGHVT and CDR2 SQSDAQ. The TCR sequence derives from a human donor in good health (CMV status not recorded). Some clones in this sample may be carry-over from other donors' samples. The chain has TRBV7-4 and TRBJ2-1; D may be TRBD1 or TRBD2 (6 bases each). The sequences come from cultured CD8+ T cells from PBMCs, collected from culture after CMV antigen stimulation. CDR3 in DNA: TGTGCCGGCAGCTCGAGGGGGGACAATGAGCAGTTCTTC. Its translation is CAGSSRGDNEQFF.